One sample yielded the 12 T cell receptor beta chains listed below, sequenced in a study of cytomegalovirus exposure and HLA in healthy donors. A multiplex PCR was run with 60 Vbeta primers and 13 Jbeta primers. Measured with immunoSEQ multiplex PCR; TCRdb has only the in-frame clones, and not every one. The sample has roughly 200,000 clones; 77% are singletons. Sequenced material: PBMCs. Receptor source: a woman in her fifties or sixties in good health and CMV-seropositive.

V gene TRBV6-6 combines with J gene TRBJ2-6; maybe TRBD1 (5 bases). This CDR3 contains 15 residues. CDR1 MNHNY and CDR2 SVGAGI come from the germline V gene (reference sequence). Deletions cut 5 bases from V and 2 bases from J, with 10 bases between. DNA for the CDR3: TGTGCCAGCAGTCCACAGGTCCCTGGGGCCAACGTCCTGACTTTC. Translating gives CASSPQVPGANVLTF.

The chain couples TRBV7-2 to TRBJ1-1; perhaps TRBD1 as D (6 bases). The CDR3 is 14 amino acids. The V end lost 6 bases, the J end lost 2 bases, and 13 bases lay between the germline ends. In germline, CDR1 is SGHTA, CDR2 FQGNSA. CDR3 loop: CASSYRQDNTEAFF. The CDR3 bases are TGTGCCAGCAGTTATAGACAGGATAACACTGAAGCTTTCTTT. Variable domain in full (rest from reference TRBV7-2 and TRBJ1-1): GAGVSQSPSNKVTEKGKDVELRCDPISGHTALYWYRQSLGQGLEFLIYFQGNSAPDKSGLPSDRFSAERTGGSVSTLTIQRTQQEDSAVYLCASSYRQDNTEAFFGQGTRLTVV.

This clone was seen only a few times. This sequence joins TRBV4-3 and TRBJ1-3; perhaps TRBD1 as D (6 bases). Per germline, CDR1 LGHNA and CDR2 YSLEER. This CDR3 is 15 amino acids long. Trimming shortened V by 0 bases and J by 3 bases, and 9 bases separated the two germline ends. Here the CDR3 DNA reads TGCGCCAGCAGCCAAGATGGGGGCTTTGGAAACACCATATATTTT. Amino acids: CASSQDGGFGNTIYF.

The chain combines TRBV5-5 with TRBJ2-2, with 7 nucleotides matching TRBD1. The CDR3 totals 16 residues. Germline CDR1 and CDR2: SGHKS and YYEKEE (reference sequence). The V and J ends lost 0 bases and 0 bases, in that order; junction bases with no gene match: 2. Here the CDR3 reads CASSLAQGANTGELFF. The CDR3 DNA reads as TGTGCCAGCAGCTTGGCCCAGGGGGCGAACACCGGGGAGCTGTTTTTT.

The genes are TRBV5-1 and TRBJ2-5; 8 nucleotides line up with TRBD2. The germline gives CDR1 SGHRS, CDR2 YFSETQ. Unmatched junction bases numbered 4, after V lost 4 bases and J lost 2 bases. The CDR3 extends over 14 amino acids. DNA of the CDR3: TGCGCCAGCAGCCGGGGGGGGGAACAAGAGACCCAGTACTTC. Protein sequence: CASSRGGEQETQYF.

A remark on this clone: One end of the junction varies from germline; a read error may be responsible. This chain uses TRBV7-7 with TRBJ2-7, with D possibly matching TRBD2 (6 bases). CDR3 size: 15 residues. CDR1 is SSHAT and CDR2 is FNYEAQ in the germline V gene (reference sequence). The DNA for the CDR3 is TGTGCTAGCAGCCCCCTGGGACTCTTCTCCTACGAGCAGTACTTC. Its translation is CASSPLGLFSYEQYF. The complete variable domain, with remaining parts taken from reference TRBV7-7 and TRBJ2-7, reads GAGVSQSPRYKVTKRGQDVTLRCDPISSHATLYWYQQALGQGPEFLTYFNYEAQPDKSGLPSDRFSAERPEGSISTLTIQRTEQRDSAMYRCASSPLGLFSYEQYFGPGTRLTVT.

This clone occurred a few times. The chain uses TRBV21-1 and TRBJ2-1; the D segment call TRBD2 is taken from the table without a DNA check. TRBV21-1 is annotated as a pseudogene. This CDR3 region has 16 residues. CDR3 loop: CASSSRLAGSYNEQFF. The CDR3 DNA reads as TGTGCCAGCAGCAGCAGACTAGCGGGGAGCTACAATGAGCAGTTCTTC.

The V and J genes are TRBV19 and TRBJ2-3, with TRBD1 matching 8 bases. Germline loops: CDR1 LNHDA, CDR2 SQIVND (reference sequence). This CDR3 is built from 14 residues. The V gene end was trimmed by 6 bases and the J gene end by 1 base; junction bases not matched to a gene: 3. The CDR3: CASRGQGGTDTQYF. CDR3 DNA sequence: TGTGCCAGTAGAGGACAGGGAGGCACAGATACGCAGTATTTT.

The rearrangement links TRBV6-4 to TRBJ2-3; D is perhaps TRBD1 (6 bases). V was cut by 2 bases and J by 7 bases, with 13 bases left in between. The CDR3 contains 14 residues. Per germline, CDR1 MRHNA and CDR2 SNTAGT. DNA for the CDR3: TGTGCCAGCAGTGACCCTATGGGGGCGAATACGCAGTATTTT. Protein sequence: CASSDPMGANTQYF.

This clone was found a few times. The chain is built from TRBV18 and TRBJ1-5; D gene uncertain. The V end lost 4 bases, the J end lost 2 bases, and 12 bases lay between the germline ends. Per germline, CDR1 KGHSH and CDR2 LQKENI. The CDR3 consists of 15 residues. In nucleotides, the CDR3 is TGTGCCAGCTCACAAGGCCCGGCGGGCAATCAGCCCCAGCATTTT. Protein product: CASSQGPAGNQPQHF.

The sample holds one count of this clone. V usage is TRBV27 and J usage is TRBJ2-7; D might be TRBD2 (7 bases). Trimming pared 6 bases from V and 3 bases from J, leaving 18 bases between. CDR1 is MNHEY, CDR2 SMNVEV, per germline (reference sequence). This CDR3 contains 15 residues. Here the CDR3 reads CASRVLGGVGYEQYF. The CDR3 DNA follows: TGTGCCAGCAGGGTCCTAGGGGGGGTAGGCTACGAGCAGTACTTC.

The CDR3 sequence: CASTLVRGHEQYF. DNA for the CDR3: TGTGCCAGCACCCTCGTCAGGGGGCACGAGCAGTACTTC. J is TRBJ2-7 and V is TRBV6-5, with TRBD1 identical over 8 bases. CDR1 MNHEY and CDR2 SVGAGI come from the germline V gene. The length of the CDR3 is 13 residues. The J segment lost 5 bases and the V segment lost 7 bases, leaving 7 bases of the junction unmatched.